A selection of T cell receptor beta chains follows, all from one sample in a study of blood T cells in healthy people across ages. TCRdb processed the 5' RACE reads anew with MiXCR; each CDR3 protein has one entry. Among approximately 780,000 distinct CDR3 sequences, roughly 25% were seen once, and the ten largest hold less than 3.5%. These data were also reused for a study on T cells of mothers and their children.

Sequencing was performed on blood. Receptor source: a boy between 10 and 17 years old in good health. CDR3s include the opening cysteine and the closing phenylalanine or tryptophan. The D gene is left open where the match is weak. Only part of the rows carry a size: once, few, many, or a class if the clone is expanded.

j_gene | d_gene | v_gene | abundance | CDR3nt | CDR3aa
TRBJ2-7 | - | TRBV10-2 | few | TGCGCCAGCAGGGTGGAGGGCAGAGCCTACGAGCAGTACTTC | CASRVEGRAYEQYF
TRBJ2-1 | - | TRBV29-1 | - | TGCAGCGTCGCCACCACTCAGGTGTACAATGAGCAGTTCTTC | CSVATTQVYNEQFF
TRBJ1-5 | - | TRBV25-1 | few | TGTGCCAGCAGTGGGAGGGACGGTAGCAATCAGCCCCAGCATTTT | CASSGRDGSNQPQHF
TRBJ2-5 | TRBD1 | TRBV18 | few | TGTGCCAGCTCACCGGGACAGGGGATGGAGACCCAGTACTTC | CASSPGQGMETQYF
TRBJ2-1 | TRBD2 | TRBV20-1 | - | TGCAGTGCTAGCTTGGGTAGCGGGACTTACAATGAGCAGTTCTTC | CSASLGSGTYNEQFF
TRBJ2-5 | - | TRBV19 | once | TGTGCCAGTAGTCACCCCGACAAATCCCAAGAGACCCAGTACTTC | CASSHPDKSQETQYF
TRBJ1-2 | - | TRBV9 | few | TGTGCCAGCAGCGTAGACGGATCCTCCCGGGTGAGCTATGGCTACACCTTC | CASSVDGSSRVSYGYTF
TRBJ1-5 | TRBD1 | TRBV6-5 | - | TGTGCCAGCAGTTACTCCGGGACAGGCGGCCAGCCCCAGCATTTT | CASSYSGTGGQPQHF
TRBJ1-2 | - | TRBV5-5 | - | TGTGCCAGCAGCCTTGACACGGTGGGGATCTATGGCTACACCTTC | CASSLDTVGIYGYTF
TRBJ2-3 | TRBD1 | TRBV28 | - | TGTGCCAGCAGTTTAGTCCAGGACAGGGGAAGCACAGATACGCAGTATTTT | CASSLVQDRGSTDTQYF
TRBJ2-7 | - | TRBV25-1 | - | TGTGCCAGCAGTGTTGGAGAAGGATACGAGCAGTACTTC | CASSVGEGYEQYF
TRBJ2-5 | TRBD2 | TRBV3-1 | few | TGTGCCAGCAGCCTGGGGCTAGCGGGGCCTACAAATCAAGAGACCCAGTACTTC | CASSLGLAGPTNQETQYF